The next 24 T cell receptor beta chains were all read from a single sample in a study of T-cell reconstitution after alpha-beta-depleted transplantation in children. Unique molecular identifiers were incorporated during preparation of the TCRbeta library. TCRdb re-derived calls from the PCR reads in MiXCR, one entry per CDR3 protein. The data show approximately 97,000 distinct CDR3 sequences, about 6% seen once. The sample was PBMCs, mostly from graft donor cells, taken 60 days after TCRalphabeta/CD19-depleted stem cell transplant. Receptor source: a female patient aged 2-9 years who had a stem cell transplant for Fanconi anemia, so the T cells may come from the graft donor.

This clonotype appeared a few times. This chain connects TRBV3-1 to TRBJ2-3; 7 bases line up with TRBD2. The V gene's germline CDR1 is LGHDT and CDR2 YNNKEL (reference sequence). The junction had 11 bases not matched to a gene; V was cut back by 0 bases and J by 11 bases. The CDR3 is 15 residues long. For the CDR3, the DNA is TGTGCCAGCAGCCAAGATGTTCTAGCGGAATCTAAGCAGTATTTT. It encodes CASSQDVLAESKQYF.

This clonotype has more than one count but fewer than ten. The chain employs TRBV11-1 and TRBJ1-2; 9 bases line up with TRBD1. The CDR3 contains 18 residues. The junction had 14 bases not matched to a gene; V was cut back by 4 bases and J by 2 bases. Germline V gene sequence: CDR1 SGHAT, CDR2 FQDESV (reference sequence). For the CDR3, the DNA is TGTGCCAGCAGCTCACATAGGGGGGGGACAGGGAAGAACTATGGCTACACCTTC. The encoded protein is CASSSHRGGTGKNYGYTF.

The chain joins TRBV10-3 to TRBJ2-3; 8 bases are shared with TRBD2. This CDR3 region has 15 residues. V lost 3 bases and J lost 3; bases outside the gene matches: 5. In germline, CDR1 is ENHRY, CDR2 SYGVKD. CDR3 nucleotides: TGTGCCATCAGTGATCGGCTAGCGGGTACAGATACGCAGTATTTT. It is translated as CAISDRLAGTDTQYF.

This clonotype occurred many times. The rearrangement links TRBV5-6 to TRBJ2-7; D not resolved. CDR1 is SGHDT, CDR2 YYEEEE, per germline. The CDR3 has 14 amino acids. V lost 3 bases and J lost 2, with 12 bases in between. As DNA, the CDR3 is TGTGCCAGCAGCTCGATAGGACGGACCTACGAGCAGTACTTC. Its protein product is CASSSIGRTYEQYF.

DNA of the CDR3: TGTGCCAGCAGCTTGTCTCTGCAGGGGAGGTCCTACGAGCAGTACTTC. It is translated as CASSLSLQGRSYEQYF. The chain couples TRBV5-6 to TRBJ2-7; D assignment may be TRBD1 or TRBD2 (6 bases each). Germline V CDR1 and CDR2: SGHDT, YYEEEE. This CDR3 has 16 residues. Trimming left V 1 base short and J 1 base short, with 15 bases between.

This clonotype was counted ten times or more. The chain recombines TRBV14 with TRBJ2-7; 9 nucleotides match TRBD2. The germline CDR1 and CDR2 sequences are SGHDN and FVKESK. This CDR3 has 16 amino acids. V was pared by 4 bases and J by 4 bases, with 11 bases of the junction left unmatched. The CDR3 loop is CASSRRGSGSLYEQYF. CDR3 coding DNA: TGTGCCAGCAGCCGTCGTGGTAGCGGGAGTTTATACGAGCAGTACTTC.

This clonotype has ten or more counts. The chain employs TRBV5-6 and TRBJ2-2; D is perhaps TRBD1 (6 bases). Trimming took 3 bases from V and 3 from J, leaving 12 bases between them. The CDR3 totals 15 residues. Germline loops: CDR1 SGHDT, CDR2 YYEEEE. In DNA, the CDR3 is TGTGCCAGCAGCTGGATTACAGGGTACACCGGGGAGCTGTTTTTT. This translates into CASSWITGYTGELFF.

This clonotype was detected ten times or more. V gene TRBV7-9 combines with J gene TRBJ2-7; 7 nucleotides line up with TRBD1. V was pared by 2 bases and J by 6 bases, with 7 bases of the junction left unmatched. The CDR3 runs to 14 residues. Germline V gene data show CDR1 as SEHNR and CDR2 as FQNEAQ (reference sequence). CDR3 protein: CASSLIGGSGEQYF. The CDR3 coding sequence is TGTGCCAGCAGCTTAATAGGGGGCTCTGGCGAGCAGTACTTC.

The CDR3 protein is CASSLAGGSYNSPLHF. The CDR3 nucleotides are TGTGCCAGCAGTTTAGCGGGGGGCTCCTATAATTCACCCCTCCACTTT. V gene TRBV12-3 or TRBV12-4 combines with J gene TRBJ1-6; D possibly corresponds to TRBD1 (5 bases). The V gene lost 0 bases and the J gene lost 0 bases, with 6 bases spanning the gap. CDR3 length: 16 amino acids.

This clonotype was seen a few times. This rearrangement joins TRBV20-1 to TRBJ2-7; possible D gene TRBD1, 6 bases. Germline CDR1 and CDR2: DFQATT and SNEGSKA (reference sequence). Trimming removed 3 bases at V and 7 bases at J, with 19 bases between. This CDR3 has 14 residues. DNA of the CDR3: TGCAGTGCTAGTTGGCCAGCCAGGGGTTGGGAGCAGTACTTC. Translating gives CSASWPARGWEQYF.

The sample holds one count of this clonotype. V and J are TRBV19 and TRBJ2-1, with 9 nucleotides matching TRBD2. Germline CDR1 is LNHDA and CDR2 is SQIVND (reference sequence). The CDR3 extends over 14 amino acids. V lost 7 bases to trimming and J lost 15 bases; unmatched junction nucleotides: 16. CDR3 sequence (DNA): TGTGCCAGTACCCCAACGACTAGCGGAGGAGGCGGGTTCTTC. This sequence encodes CASTPTTSGGGGFF.

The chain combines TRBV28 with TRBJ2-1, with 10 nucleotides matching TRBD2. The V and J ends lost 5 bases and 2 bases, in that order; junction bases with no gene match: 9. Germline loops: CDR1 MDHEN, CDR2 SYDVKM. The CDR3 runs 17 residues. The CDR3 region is CASSPSGLAVPYNEQFF. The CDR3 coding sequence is TGTGCCAGCAGTCCAAGCGGACTAGCGGTCCCCTACAATGAGCAGTTCTTC. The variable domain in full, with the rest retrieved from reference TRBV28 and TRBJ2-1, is DVKVTQSSRYLVKRTGEKVFLECVQDMDHENMFWYRQDPGLGLRLIYFSYDVKMKEKGDIPEGYSVSREKKERFSLILESASTNQTSMYLCASSPSGLAVPYNEQFFGPGTRLTVL.

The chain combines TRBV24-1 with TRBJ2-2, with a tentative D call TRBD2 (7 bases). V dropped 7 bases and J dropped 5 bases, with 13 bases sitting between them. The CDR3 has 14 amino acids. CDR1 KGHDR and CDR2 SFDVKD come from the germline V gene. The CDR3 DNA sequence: TGTGCCACCAGGCAGGGAGGGGGAACCGGGGAGCTGTTTTTT. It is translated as CATRQGGGTGELFF.

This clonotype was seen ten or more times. CDR3: CASSQSNRGWFTQYF. CDR3 bases: TGTGCCAGCAGCCAATCAAACAGGGGGTGGTTTACGCAGTATTTT. The gene calls are TRBV3-1 and TRBJ2-3; TRBD1 aligns across 8 bases. Trimming at V came to 2 bases and at J to 8 bases, leaving 9 bases not matched to a gene. CDR3 length: 15 amino acids. In germline, CDR1 is LGHDT, CDR2 YNNKEL (reference sequence).

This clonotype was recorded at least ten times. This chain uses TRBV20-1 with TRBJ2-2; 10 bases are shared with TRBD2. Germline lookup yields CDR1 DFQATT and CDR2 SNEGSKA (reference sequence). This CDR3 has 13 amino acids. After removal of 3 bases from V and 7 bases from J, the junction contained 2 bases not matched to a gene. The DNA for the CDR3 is TGCAGTGCTAGTTCTAGCGGGGGCGGGGAGCTGTTTTTT. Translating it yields CSASSSGGGELFF.

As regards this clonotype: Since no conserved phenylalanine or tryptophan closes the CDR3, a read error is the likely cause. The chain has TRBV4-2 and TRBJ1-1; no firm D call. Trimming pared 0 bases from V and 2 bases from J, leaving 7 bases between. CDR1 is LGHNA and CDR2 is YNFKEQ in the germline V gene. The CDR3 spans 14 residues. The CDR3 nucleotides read TGTGCCAGCAGCCAAGAAAGGCTAAACACTGAAGCTTTCTGT. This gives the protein CASSQERLNTEAFC.

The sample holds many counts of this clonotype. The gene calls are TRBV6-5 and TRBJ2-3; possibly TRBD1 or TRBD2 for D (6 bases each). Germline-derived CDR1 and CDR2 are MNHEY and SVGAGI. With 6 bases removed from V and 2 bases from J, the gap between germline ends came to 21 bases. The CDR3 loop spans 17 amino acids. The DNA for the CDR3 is TGTGCCAGCAGCCGGAAAGGGGGGCCGGTCTCCACAGATACGCAGTATTTT. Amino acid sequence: CASSRKGGPVSTDTQYF.

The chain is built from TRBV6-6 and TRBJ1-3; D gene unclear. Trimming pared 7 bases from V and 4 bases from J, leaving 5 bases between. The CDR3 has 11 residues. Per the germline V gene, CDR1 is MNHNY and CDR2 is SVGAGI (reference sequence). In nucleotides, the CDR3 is TGTGCCAGCACCCTGGGAAACACCATATATTTT. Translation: CASTLGNTIYF.

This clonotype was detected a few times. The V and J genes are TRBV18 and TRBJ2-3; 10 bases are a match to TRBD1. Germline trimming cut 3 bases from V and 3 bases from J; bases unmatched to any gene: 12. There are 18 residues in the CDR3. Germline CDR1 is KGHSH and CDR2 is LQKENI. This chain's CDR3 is CASSPLRRQGAGTDTQYF. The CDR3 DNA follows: TGTGCCAGCTCACCGCTTCGAAGACAGGGGGCCGGGACAGATACGCAGTATTTT.

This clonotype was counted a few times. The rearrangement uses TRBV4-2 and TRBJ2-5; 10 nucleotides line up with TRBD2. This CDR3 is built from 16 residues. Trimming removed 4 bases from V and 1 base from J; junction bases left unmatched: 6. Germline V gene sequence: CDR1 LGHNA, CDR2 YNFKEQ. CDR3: CASSPLAGAGQETQYF. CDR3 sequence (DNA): TGTGCCAGCAGCCCTCTAGCGGGGGCGGGCCAAGAGACCCAGTACTTC.

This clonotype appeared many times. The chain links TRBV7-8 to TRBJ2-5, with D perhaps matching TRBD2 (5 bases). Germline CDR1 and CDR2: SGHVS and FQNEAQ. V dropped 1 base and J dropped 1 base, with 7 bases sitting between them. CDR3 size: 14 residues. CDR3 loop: CASSLERSQETQYF. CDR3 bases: TGTGCCAGCAGCTTAGAGCGGTCCCAAGAGACCCAGTACTTC.

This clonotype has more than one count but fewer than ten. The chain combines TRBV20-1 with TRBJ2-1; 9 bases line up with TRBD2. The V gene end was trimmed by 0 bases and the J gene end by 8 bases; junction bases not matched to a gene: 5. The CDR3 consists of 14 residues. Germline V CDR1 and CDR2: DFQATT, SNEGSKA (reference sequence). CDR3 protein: CSARDSGRLHEQFF. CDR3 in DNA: TGCAGTGCTAGAGATAGCGGGAGACTCCATGAGCAGTTCTTC.

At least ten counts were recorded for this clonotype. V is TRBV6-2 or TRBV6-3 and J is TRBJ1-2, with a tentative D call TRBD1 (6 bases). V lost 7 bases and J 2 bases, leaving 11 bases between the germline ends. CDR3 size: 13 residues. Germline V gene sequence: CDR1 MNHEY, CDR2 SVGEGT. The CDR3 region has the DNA TGTGCCAGCAAGAGGACAGTAAACTATGGCTACACCTTC. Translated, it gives CASKRTVNYGYTF.

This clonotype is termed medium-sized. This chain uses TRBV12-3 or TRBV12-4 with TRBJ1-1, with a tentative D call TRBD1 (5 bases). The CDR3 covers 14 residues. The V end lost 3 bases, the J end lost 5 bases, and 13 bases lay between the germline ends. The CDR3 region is CASSLGGGKTEAFF. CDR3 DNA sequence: TGTGCCAGCAGTTTGGGGGGGGGAAAGACTGAAGCTTTCTTT.